Included here is one T cell receptor (beta chain) sequence, with context. This clonotype was seen more than once but under ten times. Its binding antigen is unknown. No base qualities exist here, and no much larger clone lies one base off it. This sample stems from a study of Graves' ophthalmopathy and Graves' hyperthyroidism (dated by TCRdb to about 2018). At the level of the whole study: Stable hyperthyroidism was defined as no progression to ophthalmopathy within 18 months of follow-up. TCR beta repertoire signatures were used to distinguish Graves' ophthalmopathy from Graves' hyperthyroidism and to predict progression to ophthalmopathy. In total, 135 blood samples were TCR-sequenced: around 42 ophthalmopathy, under 80 hyperthyroidism and about 17 hyperthyroidism-to-ophthalmopathy patients. To explore V-J signatures distinguishing ophthalmopathy from hyperthyroidism, a discovery set of roughly 100 patients (43 ophthalmopathy, about 57 stable hyperthyroidism) was enrolled. For independent validation, a separate cohort was made up of roughly 19 hyperthyroidism patients plus 17 patients who later progressed from hyperthyroidism to ophthalmopathy. In roughly six hyperthyroidism patients, the T-cell repertoires found in thyroid tissue were compared with those found in blood. After sampling, hyperthyroidism patients received methimazole starting at 30 mg daily, and ophthalmopathy patients received high-dose intravenous methylprednisolone. What the authors observed across the whole study: Sample size was not predetermined statistically, and investigators were not blinded to group allocation. In cross-validation, the 13-signature model distinguished ophthalmopathy from stable hyperthyroidism with 87.88% sensitivity and 81.08% specificity, while in the test set the corresponding values were 80% and 75%. Most expanded thyroid clonotypes with a frequency above 0.001 also appeared in blood, which suggests that blood repertoires may reflect the immune response in the thyroid. In validation, the model predicted ophthalmopathy progression with about 71% sensitivity and around 72% specificity; fewer than 15 predicted patients were CT-confirmed with GO in a median of 6.5 months.

CDR1 and CDR2, looked up from the germline V gene, are SQVTM and ANQGSEA. The V end gives up 4 bases and the J end 7 bases, leaving 8 bases in the junction not matched to a gene. Its CDR3 holds 14 amino acids, cysteine through phenylalanine. The CDR3 DNA has 42 bases and is translated from base 1. Patients with hyperthyroidism were aged 18 to 65 years, had been newly diagnosed, and had a disease duration of less than 2 months. Anyone with other autoimmune diseases, uncontrolled infections, pregnancy or lactation was excluded from the study. Diagnosis relied on clinical symptoms, serum thyroxine, TRAb, thyroid ultrasound and orbital computed tomography. Total RNA was extracted using Trizol reagent, and RNA quality was checked on an Agilent 2100 Bioanalyzer. For repertoire sequencing, TCR beta CDR3 regions were amplified from RNA transcripts. The first round was an RT-PCR using HTBI primers with the Qiagen OneStep RT-PCR kit, and this first round was followed by a second-round multiplex PCR, then size selection and purification. Libraries were sequenced paired-end with 100 bp reads on an Illumina HiSeq2000. On the authors' methods: SOAPnuke was used to process the reads, removing any read that contained adapters or uncalled bases, had a mean Phred below 15, or lacked an exact match to the constant primer or identifier. COPE v1.2.5 was used to merge high-quality paired reads. Unique nucleotide sequences were defined as clonotypes and aligned to IMGT TRB V, D and J references using MiTCR v1.1. Analysis was restricted to V-J combinations with a frequency above 0.0001, which covered approximately 99% of repertoires. For each V-J combination, a TCR clonal expansion and chaos score was defined as the ratio of F50 clonal expansion to chaos observed in the TCRdist matrix. Welch's t-statistics and random forest were used to narrow the features down to more than 10 V-J combinations, which were then fed into a naive Bayes classifier. The Morisita-Horn index was used to measure how similar the thyroid and blood repertoires were. Clones were called with MiXCR by TCRdb after fastp trimmed the public reads at Q25, and only in-frame beta chains were retained. Each entry merges the rows of one CDR3 protein and shows their most common DNA and genes. These V and J calls rely on TCRdb rather than the paper's analysis. The sample table lists approximately 1.2 million distinct CDR3 sequences, 36% of them with a count of one. The ten largest make up around 10% of the sample.

This sequence uses TRBV29-1 and TRBJ2-1; 9 of the junction bases match TRBD2. Sequenced input: peripheral blood or thyroid tissue (not recorded which). The TCR sequence derives from an adult man with Graves' hyperthyroidism. The DNA sequence is given as TGCAGCGTTGGAGGCGGGGGGGCGGGGAATGAGCAGTTCTTC. Translated, it gives CSVGGGGAGNEQFF.